The clone carrying this T cell receptor (beta chain) was seen only once. This record belongs to a study of glioma-infiltrating T cells. TCR alpha and beta CDR3 regions were amplified from RNA using iRepertoire nested multiplex PCR. Tissue mRNA or PBMC total RNA, roughly 90-400 ng, went into one-step reverse transcription and amplification. TCRdb redid the calling of the multiplex PCR reads with MiXCR, one entry per CDR3 protein. The sample yields some 130,000 distinct CDR3 sequences, roughly a quarter seen once. CDR1 is SGHVS, CDR2 FNYEAQ, per germline. The V and J ends lost 4 bases and 0 bases, in that order; junction bases with no gene match: 11. CDR3 length equals 18 residues.

The receptor comes from a human donor with low-grade glioma or glioblastoma, undergoing nonglioma brain surgery, or in good health (not recorded which). The chain employs TRBV7-6 and TRBJ1-4, with TRBD1 identical over 7 bases. The specimen was glioma tissue, nonneoplastic brain tissue, or PBMCs (not recorded which). DNA for the CDR3: TGTGCCAGCAGCTCCCTCGGGCAGGGGGGCTCAACTAATGAAAAACTGTTTTTT. This sequence encodes CASSSLGQGGSTNEKLFF.